Each of the 9 T cell receptor beta chains below was sequenced from the same sample in a study of T-cell reconstitution after alpha-beta-depleted transplantation in children (dated by TCRdb to between 2015 and 2016). Libraries came from PCR. Sequencer: Illumina HiSeq 2500. Molecular barcoding was employed in the preparation of TCR libraries, with unique molecular identifiers being used to normalize TCRbeta repertoire quantification. TCRdb reprocessed the public reads (quality trimming at Q25 with fastp, clone calling with MiXCR) and kept in-frame beta chains. One record per CDR3 amino acid sequence lists the most common genes and DNA. This sample holds approximately 91,000 distinct CDR3 sequences; approximately 9.2% were observed only once. The top ten clonotypes cover 6.9% of the sample. Here the sequenced sample was PBMCs from the stem cell graft donor, taken from the stem cell graft. The receptors derive from a human donor who donated a stem cell graft to a child with congenital amegakaryocytic thrombocytopenia.

This clonotype was detected ten times or more. The gene calls are TRBV30 and TRBJ2-2, with D unresolved. Trimming removed 3 bases from V and 0 bases from J, with 8 bases in between. CDR3 size: 14 residues. CDR1 and CDR2 (germline): GTSNPN, SVGIG (reference sequence). The CDR3 nucleotides are TGTGCCTGGAGGTTGGCCCCGAACACCGGGGAGCTGTTTTTT. Protein product: CAWRLAPNTGELFF. Based on the CDR3 plus reference TRBV30 and TRBJ2-2, the full variable domain is SQTIHQWPATLVQPVGSPLSLECTVEGTSNPNLYWYRQAAGRGLQLLFYSVGIGQISSEVPQNLSASRPQDRQFILSSKKLLLSDSGFYLCAWRLAPNTGELFFGEGSRLTVL.

This clonotype appeared many times. The chain uses TRBV12-3 or TRBV12-4 and TRBJ2-3; D not resolved. V was trimmed by 2 bases and J by 4 bases, leaving 4 bases between them. This CDR3 region has 12 residues. The chain's CDR3 is CASSLNSDTQYF. For the CDR3, the DNA is TGTGCCAGCAGTTTAAACTCAGATACGCAGTATTTT.

This clonotype was counted ten times or more. The chain has TRBV2 and TRBJ1-2; TRBD1 agrees at 8 bases. The V segment lost 5 bases and the J segment 0 bases; nucleotides outside the gene matches: 5. This CDR3 is 15 amino acids long. Germline CDR1 reads SNHLY; CDR2 reads FYNNEI. In DNA form, the CDR3 reads TGTGCCAGCAGTCCACAGGGGGTATCTAACTATGGCTACACCTTC. As protein: CASSPQGVSNYGYTF.

There are many counts of this clonotype. This chain connects TRBV7-2 to TRBJ2-6; D is ambiguous. The V gene's germline CDR1 is SGHTA and CDR2 FQGNSA. This CDR3 has 15 residues. Trimming removed 8 bases from V and 1 base from J, with 12 bases in between. The CDR3 sequence: CASSPSHSGANVLTF. Here the CDR3 DNA reads TGTGCCAGCTCCCCAAGTCATTCTGGGGCCAACGTCCTGACTTTC.

This clonotype appeared many times. The rearrangement uses TRBV5-1 and TRBJ2-1; tentatively, D is TRBD2 (5 bases). Looked up from germline, CDR1 is SGHRS and CDR2 is YFSETQ. The CDR3 covers 13 residues. V gave up 5 bases and J gave up 5 bases, with 11 bases separating them. The CDR3 nucleotides are TGCGCCAGCAGAATTGGACTTAACAATGAGCAGTTCTTC. Translation gives CASRIGLNNEQFF.

This clonotype was found many times. This chain uses TRBV7-9 with TRBJ1-2, with a possible D match to TRBD1 (5 bases). V was clipped by 8 bases and J by 0 bases, with 19 bases between them. The CDR3 covers 16 residues. Germline V CDR1 and CDR2: SEHNR, FQNEAQ (reference sequence). CDR3 region: CASGTPGWSSNYGYTF. In DNA form, the CDR3 reads TGTGCCAGCGGGACCCCGGGCTGGTCTTCTAACTATGGCTACACCTTC. The whole variable domain, remainder taken from reference TRBV7-9 and TRBJ1-2, is DTGVSQNPRHKITKRGQNVTFRCDPISEHNRLYWYRQTLGQGPEFLTYFQNEAQLEKSRLLSDRFSAERPKGSFSTLEIQRTEQGDSAMYLCASGTPGWSSNYGYTFGSGTRLTVV.

This clonotype was recorded a few times. The CDR3 spells CASSLVVGDGYNEQFF. The DNA for the CDR3 is TGTGCCAGCAGCTTAGTAGTAGGGGACGGATACAATGAGCAGTTCTTC. J is TRBJ2-1 and V is TRBV7-9, with D possibly called TRBD1 or TRBD2 (5 bases each). The germline V gene encodes CDR1 SEHNR and CDR2 FQNEAQ (reference sequence). The CDR3 consists of 16 residues. V dropped 1 base and J dropped 4 bases, with 14 bases sitting between them.

The chain carries TRBV12-3 or TRBV12-4 and TRBJ2-5; 14 bases are shared with TRBD2. The length of the CDR3 is 18 residues. CDR3 coding DNA: TGTACCTGCAGTTTAAGACTAGCGGGAGGGCCTCTGGGGAAGACCCAGTACTTC. Protein product: CTCSLRLAGGPLGKTQYF.

Remarks on this clonotype: This may arise from a read error, as a much more abundant clone is one base away. The genes are TRBV3-1 and TRBJ2-2, with TRBD1 identical over 7 bases. This CDR3 is built from 19 residues. In germline, CDR1 is LGHDT, CDR2 YNNKEL (reference sequence). V was pared by 4 bases and J by 0 bases, with 14 bases of the junction left unmatched. CDR3 loop: CASSPRDSKKVANTGELFF. CDR3 nucleotide sequence: TGTGCCAGCAGCCCTAGGGACAGCAAAAAAGTAGCGAACACCGGGGAGCTGTTTTTT.